This T cell receptor (beta chain) was observed in a study of spatial heterogeneity in lung cancer. Overall study findings and caveats: How many expanded intratumoral alpha and beta TCRs were present tracked the tumor mutation count, which was a count of nonsynonymous mutations. Ubiquitous nonsynonymous mutations were tracked by counts of ubiquitous expanded TCRs, and regional ones by counts of regional expanded TCRs.

The junction had 8 bases not matched to a gene; V was cut back by 1 base and J by 6 bases. This CDR3 is 15 amino acids long. Germline assignment: CDR1 DFQATT and CDR2 SNEGSKA (reference sequence). The table lists this clonotype with many counts. Its antigen is as yet unknown. In the library, each TCR cDNA molecule bore its own unique molecular identifier. MiXCR, run by TCRdb on the 5' RACE reads, gives a single entry per CDR3 protein. The top ten hold about 9.8% of the sample, which has roughly 20,000 distinct CDR3 sequences, over 4% seen once. Time point denoted: sample taken at primary tumor resection. There were 70 to 80 donors, all of them untreated patients with early-stage non-small cell lung cancer. Frozen PBMC, nontumor lung or tumor provided whole RNA, which was sequenced unsorted.

The rearrangement uses TRBV20-1 and TRBJ2-2; TRBD2 matches at 7 bases. This receptor was obtained from a male donor with early-stage non-small cell lung cancer. Sequenced material: lung tumor tissue, taken at surgery. CDR3 bases: TGCAGTGCTAGAGTAAGACTAGCAAGCGCCGGGGAGCTGTTTTTT. Its translation is CSARVRLASAGELFF.